This T cell receptor (beta chain) was recorded in a study of PD-1 blockade in classical Hodgkin lymphoma. Study conclusions and caveats: Exclusion applied to patients who initiated nivolumab less than 1 year following ASCT. Healthy donors reportedly exceeded newly diagnosed patients in baseline TCR diversity.

Only in-frame clones appear in the TCRdb table, and some are missing; sequencing was by immunoSEQ multiplex PCR. The sample shows around 25,000 clones, roughly 82% of them seen only once. On this clone itself: Its antigen is unidentified.

With 3 bases clipped from V and 7 bases from J, the junction kept 8 bases outside the gene matches. The CDR3 totals 14 residues. The germline CDR1 and CDR2 sequences are SGHAT and FQNNGV. Every patient experienced relapse after autologous stem cell transplantation, and brentuximab vedotin exposure varied. The input for sequencing was peripheral blood mononuclear cells (PBMCs), taken before the second cycle of nivolumab. The rearrangement uses TRBV11-2 and TRBJ1-1; 7 positions match TRBD1. The clonotype was recovered from a human donor with classical Hodgkin lymphoma. The CDR3 DNA follows: TGTGCCAGCAGCTTGGACAGGCCCCTTCTTGAAGCTTTCTTT. It codes for CASSLDRPLLEAFF.